These 18 T cell receptor beta chains were all obtained from the same sample, sequenced in a study of blood T cell repertoires in COVID-19 (dated by TCRdb to about 2020). The library was made by the immunoSEQ multiplex PCR assay. TCRdb took this table from immuneACCESS and kept in-frame rearrangements with V and J called. Such tables lack part of the clones; where checked against another copy, unresolved V genes explain under half of the gap, and the rest is unexplained. The sample records around 450,000 clones, around 89% of which are singletons. The leading ten clones occupy around 4.5% of the sample. Sequenced: peripheral blood. The receptors derive from a woman in her 30s with acute or convalescent COVID-19.

The J gene is TRBJ2-3, the V gene TRBV7-3; TRBD2 matches at 8 bases. CDR3 length: 14 amino acids. The germline V gene has CDR1 SGHTA and CDR2 FQGTGA. Germline trimming cut 2 bases from V and 4 bases from J; bases unmatched to any gene: 2. CDR3 DNA: TGTGCCAGCAGCTTAGGACTAGCCGCAGATACGCAGTATTTT. It encodes CASSLGLAADTQYF.

The genes are TRBV5-4 and TRBJ1-2; 12 nucleotides agree with TRBD1. V lost 6 bases, J lost 3 bases, and 12 bases stayed unmatched. The CDR3 covers 17 residues. Germline V gives CDR1 SGHNT, CDR2 YYREEE (reference sequence). CDR3 coding DNA: TGTGCCAGCACCGGGGGGACAGGGGGCAATGGGGACTATGGCTACACCTTC. As protein: CASTGGTGGNGDYGYTF.

The rearrangement links TRBV5-6 to TRBJ2-4, with D hard to call. V was shortened by 0 bases and J by 5 bases, with 6 bases between the two germline ends. Germline CDR1 and CDR2: SGHDT and YYEEEE. The CDR3 loop spans 13 amino acids. The CDR3 coding sequence is TGTGCCAGCAGCTTGGCCACAGAAAACATTCAGTACTTC. Encoded protein: CASSLATENIQYF.

V gene TRBV2 combines with J gene TRBJ1-1; the D gene is possibly TRBD1 (5 bases). Germline CDR1 and CDR2: SNHLY and FYNNEI. The CDR3 has 12 amino acids. Deletions cut 7 bases from V and 9 bases from J, with 15 bases between. The CDR3 DNA is TGTGCCAGCACCTTCAGGGAGGGGCAAGCTTTCTTT. This sequence encodes CASTFREGQAFF.

This sequence joins TRBV2 and TRBJ2-2; 7 bases map to TRBD1. From germline, CDR1 is SNHLY and CDR2 FYNNEI. V gave up 6 bases and J gave up 7 bases; unmatched junction bases: 11. The CDR3 runs to 15 residues. In DNA form, the CDR3 reads TGTGCCAGCAGAGATCCGGGACAGACCTTCGGGGAGCTGTTTTTT. It encodes CASRDPGQTFGELFF.

This sequence joins TRBV5-4 and TRBJ2-1, with TRBD1 matching 10 bases. The V segment lost 4 bases and the J segment 6 bases; nucleotides outside the gene matches: 4. The CDR3 loop spans 14 amino acids. Germline V lookup: CDR1 SGHNT, CDR2 YYREEE (reference sequence). In DNA, the CDR3 is TGTGCCAGCAGCGTCGGGACAGGGGTCAATGAGCAGTTCTTC. Its translation is CASSVGTGVNEQFF.

CDR3 region: CAWTGQHQETQYF. In nucleotides, the CDR3 is TGTGCCTGGACAGGACAGCATCAAGAGACCCAGTACTTC. This chain connects TRBV30 to TRBJ2-5; possibly TRBD1 for D (6 bases). The germline V and J ends were trimmed by 4 bases and 2 bases, with 11 bases remaining between them. In germline, CDR1 is GTSNPN, CDR2 SVGIG (reference sequence). CDR3 length equals 13 residues.

The rearrangement uses TRBV7-9 and TRBJ2-1; 11 nucleotides agree with TRBD1. Germline V lookup: CDR1 SEHNR, CDR2 FQNEAQ (reference sequence). The CDR3 has 15 amino acids. V lost 2 bases, J lost 10 bases, and 7 bases stayed unmatched. The DNA for the CDR3 is TGTGCCAGCAGCTTATGGGACAGGGGGTCGGAGGAGCAGTTCTTC. This sequence encodes CASSLWDRGSEEQFF.

The chain's CDR3 is CASSQQTSGTSTDTQYF. CDR3 sequence (DNA): TGTGCCAGCAGCCAGCAGACTAGCGGAACTAGCACAGATACGCAGTATTTT. The rearrangement links TRBV3-1 (or the pseudogene TRBV3-2) to TRBJ2-3; 9 bases are a match to TRBD2. Per the germline V gene, CDR1 is LGHDT and CDR2 is YNNKEL (reference sequence). The CDR3 covers 17 residues. Trimming at V came to 3 bases and at J to 0 bases, leaving 7 bases not matched to a gene.

The V call is TRBV27, the J call TRBJ1-1; D is unclear. Germline loops: CDR1 MNHEY, CDR2 SMNVEV (reference sequence). The CDR3 sequence is 13 residues long. Trimming removed 6 bases at V and 5 bases at J, with 13 bases between. The DNA for the CDR3 is TGTGCCAGCAGGTCGATCTCGGGGACTGAAGCTTTCTTT. Protein sequence: CASRSISGTEAFF.

In its sample, this clone was seen once. The gene calls are TRBV5-5 and TRBJ1-1; 9 nucleotides match TRBD1. CDR1 and CDR2 from the germline V gene are SGHKS and YYEKEE (reference sequence). This CDR3 region has 15 residues. V shed 7 bases, J shed 3 bases, and the junction held 10 bases outside the gene matches. The CDR3 bases are TGTGCCAGCGCAATACCTAGGACAGGGGACACTGAAGCTTTCTTT. This gives the protein CASAIPRTGDTEAFF.

The chain uses TRBV27 and TRBJ2-7; D may be TRBD1 (7 bases). The CDR3 is made up of 15 amino acids. V was trimmed by 5 bases and J by 0 bases, leaving 14 bases between them. The germline V gene encodes CDR1 MNHEY and CDR2 SMNVEV (reference sequence). This CDR3 reads CASSPTGTRSYEQYF. DNA for the CDR3: TGTGCCAGCAGTCCGACAGGGACTCGCTCCTACGAGCAGTACTTC.

The V call is TRBV28, the J call TRBJ2-2; 7 positions agree with TRBD2. This CDR3 is built from 14 residues. Germline V lookup: CDR1 MDHEN, CDR2 SYDVKM. The V and J ends lost 5 bases and 3 bases, in that order; junction bases with no gene match: 3. The CDR3 nucleotides read TGTGCCAGCAGTCGGACTAGAGACACCGGGGAGCTGTTTTTT. Amino acids: CASSRTRDTGELFF.

The genes are TRBV7-9 and TRBJ1-2, with 9 positions matching TRBD1. This CDR3 region has 13 residues. Germline CDR1 SEHNR, CDR2 FQNEAQ (reference sequence). V shed 5 bases, J shed 8 bases, and the junction held 6 bases outside the gene matches. The CDR3 is CASSLGTGMGYTF. For the CDR3, the DNA is TGTGCCAGCAGCCTAGGGACAGGGATGGGCTACACCTTC.

The chain employs TRBV6-2 or TRBV6-3 and TRBJ2-2; a possible D gene is TRBD1 (6 bases). Germline V lookup: CDR1 MNHEY, CDR2 SVGEGT. This CDR3 is built from 15 residues. The V and J ends lost 6 bases and 0 bases respectively, with 11 bases between them. The CDR3 DNA is TGTGCCAGCAGCCCCGGGACAACGAACACCGGGGAGCTGTTTTTT. Translated: CASSPGTTNTGELFF.

The chain couples TRBV9 to TRBJ1-2, with D maybe TRBD1 (6 bases). Trimming took off 0 bases at V and 0 bases at J, with 12 bases between the two ends. The CDR3 totals 16 residues. The germline gives CDR1 SGDLS, CDR2 YYNGEE. The CDR3 loop reads CASSVGTGISNYGYTF. CDR3 coding DNA: TGTGCCAGCAGCGTAGGAACAGGGATTTCTAACTATGGCTACACCTTC.

This clone was seen only once. This chain connects TRBV2 to TRBJ1-2; the D gene is possibly TRBD1 (5 bases). CDR3 length equals 15 residues. V lost 2 bases and J 7 bases, leaving 17 bases between the germline ends. The germline V gene has CDR1 SNHLY and CDR2 FYNNEI. The CDR3 nucleotides read TGTGCCAGCAGTGAAACCCTCAGGGATTGGTCTGGCTACACCTTC. Translated: CASSETLRDWSGYTF.

V usage is TRBV19 and J usage is TRBJ1-1, with TRBD1 as a possible D gene (6 bases). The CDR3 is made up of 13 amino acids. Trimming pared 5 bases from V and 1 base from J, leaving 8 bases between. The germline V gene encodes CDR1 LNHDA and CDR2 SQIVND (reference sequence). This CDR3 is CASSEQGNTEAFF. Written as DNA, the CDR3 is TGTGCCAGTAGTGAACAGGGGAACACTGAAGCTTTCTTT.